This T cell receptor (beta chain) appears in the sequencing data of a study of T-cell memory formation after mild COVID-19. General study findings and limits: The pre-infection memory compartment contained some responding clones, suggesting cross-reactive memory joined.

Trimming pared 5 bases from V and 5 bases from J, leaving 13 bases between. Germline lookup yields CDR1 SGHAT and CDR2 FQNNGV. This CDR3 is built from 14 residues. MiXCR, run by TCRdb on the 5' RACE reads, gives a single entry per CDR3 protein. The repertoire holds a few hundred thousand distinct CDR3 sequences, with 20% to 30% as singletons. This clonotype was seen repeatedly, ten times or more. Antigen: not known. The sample taken for sequencing was PBMCs or a T cell subset sorted from them (not recorded which). The sequence came from an adult woman who had mild COVID-19 (a few samples of this study predate the infection). Cell type and time point are not known. The gene calls are TRBV11-2 and TRBJ1-5; TRBD1 might be the D (6 bases). The CDR3 here is CASSRTGMDQPQHF. CDR3 coding DNA: TGTGCCAGCAGCCGTACAGGGATGGATCAGCCCCAGCATTTT. Complete variable domain (other parts from reference TRBV11-2 and TRBJ1-5): EAGVAQSPRYKIIEKRQSVAFWCNPISGHATLYWYQQILGQGPKLLIQFQNNGVVDDSQLPKDRFSAERLKGVDSTLKIQPAKLEDSAVYLCASSRTGMDQPQHFGDGTRLSIL.